These T cell receptor beta chains were read from a single sample in a study of T cells in Graves' hyperthyroidism and ophthalmopathy. Each CDR3 protein is one row after TCRdb ran MiXCR on the multiplex PCR reads. The repertoire holds a few hundred thousand distinct CDR3 sequences, with about 16% as singletons. The sample was blood. Receptors were obtained from a woman in her twenties or thirties with Graves' hyperthyroidism. CDR3s include the opening cysteine and the closing phenylalanine or tryptophan. Each record gives: clone size, CDR3 length, V gene, J gene, D gene, CDR3 protein, CDR3 DNA. A D gene is named only where the DNA matches it firmly. Not every row has a clone size; where given, it reads once, few, many or a size class.

>many|16|TRBV20-1|TRBJ2-7|NA
CSARVVGPRSSYEQYF
TGCAGTGCTCGCGTGGTGGGGCCGAGGAGCTCCTACGAGCAGTACTTC
>many|14|TRBV30|TRBJ2-1|TRBD2
CAWRGGGVGNEQFF
TGTGCCTGGAGAGGTGGGGGGGTGGGGAATGAGCAGTTCTTC
>many|18|TRBV15|TRBJ2-3|TRBD2
CATSRDPLLASGTDTQYF
TGTGCCACCAGCAGAGATCCCCTACTAGCGTCGGGCACAGATACGCAGTATTTT
>many|15|TRBV28|TRBJ2-7|TRBD1
CASTGQGTLLGEQYF
TGTGCCAGCACCGGACAGGGTACACTACTGGGCGAGCAGTACTTC
>few|17|TRBV5-1|TRBJ2-5|TRBD2
CASSLKTSGSRGETQYF
TGCGCCAGCAGCCTGAAGACTAGCGGGAGTAGAGGAGAGACCCAGTACTTC
>many|16|TRBV24-1|TRBJ2-3|TRBD2
CATSEPSGRLADTQYF
TGTGCCACCAGTGAGCCCAGCGGGAGGTTGGCAGATACGCAGTATTTT
>many|15|TRBV20-1|TRBJ2-5|NA
CSARGGLGLQETQYF
TGCAGTGCTAGAGGCGGTCTCGGATTACAAGAGACCCAGTACTTC
>few|17|TRBV27|TRBJ1-4|TRBD1
CASSSIGLGTGPEKLFF
TGTGCCAGCAGTTCAATAGGATTGGGGACAGGGCCCGAAAAACTGTTTTTT
>many|13|TRBV18|TRBJ1-2|NA
CASSPQGDYGYTF
TGTGCCAGCTCACCACAGGGCGACTATGGCTACACCTTC
>few|17|TRBV6-2/TRBV6-3|TRBJ2-2|TRBD2
CASSSLGLAGRTGELFF
TGTGCCAGCAGTTCCCTAGGGCTAGCGGGAAGGACCGGGGAGCTGTTTTTT
>few|17|TRBV20-1|TRBJ2-1|TRBD2
CSAPTSGRLSSYNEQFF
TGCAGTGCTCCGACTAGCGGGAGGCTAAGCTCCTACAATGAGCAGTTCTTC
>few|16|TRBV6-2/TRBV6-3|TRBJ1-1|NA
CASSYSRNRKNTEAFF
TGTGCCAGCAGTTACTCGAGGAACAGGAAGAACACTGAAGCTTTCTTT
>NA|15|TRBV15|TRBJ2-5|NA
CATQPGPKGGETQYF
TGTGCCACTCAACCCGGGCCTAAGGGGGGGGAGACCCAGTACTTC
>NA|14|TRBV27|TRBJ2-7|NA
CASSTRAGSYEQYF
TGTGCCAGCAGTACGCGAGCCGGCTCCTACGAGCAGTACTTC
>few|14|TRBV27|TRBJ2-2|NA
CASSPRADTGELFF
TGTGCCAGCAGTCCACGGGCGGACACCGGGGAGCTGTTTTTT
>NA|15|TRBV4-1|TRBJ2-7|TRBD2
CASSLEREGRYEQYF
TGCGCCAGCAGCCTTGAGCGGGAGGGTCGGTACGAGCAGTACTTC
>few|11|TRBV20-1|TRBJ1-2|NA
CSAHPMDGYTF
TGCAGTGCCCACCCGATGGATGGCTACACCTTC
>many|14|TRBV28|TRBJ2-7|NA
CASSGVGQVYEQYF
TGTGCCAGCAGCGGGGTGGGTCAGGTCTACGAGCAGTACTTC
>many|13|TRBV11-1|TRBJ1-2|NA
CASSFGKNYGYTF
TGTGCCAGCAGCTTCGGGAAGAACTATGGCTACACCTTC
>few|15|TRBV19|TRBJ1-1|NA
CASSIGGAMNTEAFF
TGTGCCAGTAGTATCGGGGGGGCCATGAACACTGAAGCTTTCTTT
>many|14|TRBV11-2|TRBJ1-1|NA
CASNHLGRDTEAFF
TGTGCCAGCAACCACCTCGGACGGGACACTGAAGCTTTCTTT
>few|15|TRBV20-1|TRBJ2-7|TRBD2
CSALPGTSGAYEQYF
TGCAGTGCTTTACCCGGGACTAGCGGCGCCTACGAGCAGTACTTC
>NA|15|TRBV24-1|TRBJ1-5|TRBD1
CATSEAGQGDQPQHF
TGTGCCACCAGTGAAGCCGGACAGGGCGATCAGCCCCAGCATTTT
>many|15|TRBV28|TRBJ1-5|NA
CASSLGTDDDQPQHF
TGTGCCAGCAGTTTAGGGACGGACGATGATCAGCCCCAGCATTTT
>many|16|TRBV28|TRBJ2-7|NA
CASSLSGLLGVYEQYF
TGTGCCAGCAGTTTATCGGGGTTGCTAGGGGTTTACGAGCAGTACTTC
>many|15|TRBV3-1|TRBJ2-2|TRBD1
CASSQTGDITGELFF
TGTGCCAGCAGCCAGACAGGGGATATTACCGGGGAGCTGTTTTTT
>NA|12|TRBV20-1|TRBJ1-2|NA
CSARGGSYGYTF
TGCAGTGCTAGAGGGGGAAGCTATGGCTACACCTTC
>NA|15|TRBV10-3|TRBJ1-1|TRBD1
CAISDPTGMNTEAFF
TGTGCCATCAGTGACCCGACAGGGATGAACACTGAAGCTTTCTTT
>many|15|TRBV11-2|TRBJ2-7|NA
CASSLGSQTGSEQYF
TGTGCCAGCAGCTTGGGTTCCCAAACAGGGAGTGAGCAGTACTTC
>many|16|TRBV7-2|TRBJ2-1|NA
CASSLGGGHSYNEQFF
TGTGCCAGCAGCTTAGGGGGGGGCCACTCCTACAATGAGCAGTTCTTC
>few|14|TRBV19|TRBJ2-1|NA
CATTPQVSYNEQFF
TGTGCTACAACGCCCCAGGTTTCCTACAATGAGCAGTTCTTC
>few|15|TRBV10-3|TRBJ2-7|NA
CAISESGEATYEQHF
TGTGCCATCAGTGAGTCTGGGGAGGCCACCTACGAGCAGCACTTC
>NA|13|TRBV20-1|TRBJ2-5|NA
CSAPGVGWETQYF
TGCAGTGCCCCAGGGGTGGGATGGGAGACCCAGTACTTC
>NA|15|TRBV19|TRBJ1-1|NA
CASSPMGGLGTEAFF
TGTGCCAGTAGCCCCATGGGCGGGCTGGGCACTGAAGCTTTCTTT
>few|19|TRBV6-1|TRBJ2-4|TRBD2
CASSYILAGGTLAKNIQYF
TGTGCCAGCAGTTATATTCTAGCGGGAGGAACACTAGCCAAAAACATTCAGTACTTC
>many|16|TRBV6-1|TRBJ2-1|NA
CASSDLGGAGDDEQFF
TGTGCCAGCAGTGACTTAGGGGGGGCGGGAGACGATGAGCAGTTCTTC
>many|15|TRBV12-3/TRBV12-4|TRBJ2-4|NA
CASSFTGRLMNIQYF
TGTGCCAGCAGTTTTACAGGGCGATTAATGAACATTCAGTACTTC
>many|16|TRBV24-1|TRBJ2-3|TRBD2
CATSPGGRDSTDTQYF
TGTGCCACCTCCCCCGGAGGGAGGGACTCCACAGATACGCAGTATTTT
>many|14|TRBV5-1|TRBJ1-4|NA
CASSADGGNEKLFF
TGCGCCAGCAGCGCTGACGGCGGTAATGAAAAACTGTTTTTT
>many|13|TRBV6-1|TRBJ1-1|NA
CASSLTADTEAFF
TGTGCCAGCAGCTTAACCGCGGACACTGAAGCTTTCTTT
>few|13|TRBV20-1|TRBJ2-5|NA
CSAPHPYQETQYF
TGCAGTGCCCCGCACCCTTACCAAGAGACCCAGTACTTC
>many|15|TRBV28|TRBJ2-1|NA
CASSLGRGEYNEQFF
TGTGCCAGCAGTTTAGGCAGGGGAGAGTACAATGAGCAGTTCTTC
>few|18|TRBV25-1|TRBJ2-7|TRBD2
CASRKTLQTSVIGREQYF
TGTGCCAGCAGGAAAACCCTCCAAACTAGCGTTATCGGGCGCGAGCAGTACTTC
>many|13|TRBV20-1|TRBJ2-7|NA
CSALRAAAYEQYF
TGCAGTGCTTTACGGGCCGCCGCCTACGAGCAGTACTTC
>NA|18|TRBV19|TRBJ2-1|TRBD1
CASRVYRGSGQGNNEQFF
TGTGCCAGTAGAGTATATAGGGGATCTGGACAGGGTAACAATGAGCAGTTCTTC
>NA|14|TRBV15|TRBJ2-7|TRBD1
CATSSGQGNDEQYF
TGTGCCACCAGCAGCGGACAGGGGAACGACGAGCAGTACTTC
>few|14|TRBV30|TRBJ2-5|NA
CAWRDYRDWETQYF
TGTGCCTGGAGAGATTACAGGGATTGGGAGACCCAGTACTTC
>NA|16|TRBV5-1|TRBJ2-2|NA
CASSLGSGLSTGGLFF
TGCGCCAGCAGCTTGGGGTCCGGACTAAGCACCGGGGGGCTGTTTTTT
>few|14|TRBV5-1|TRBJ2-7|NA
CASSLEQKSYEQYF
TGCGCCAGCAGCTTGGAACAGAAATCCTACGAGCAGTACTTC
>few|15|TRBV27|TRBJ2-7|TRBD2
CASSFLAGGPYEQYF
TGTGCCAGCAGTTTTCTAGCGGGAGGACCCTACGAGCAGTACTTC
>many|15|TRBV10-3|TRBJ2-1|TRBD2
CAASRGTSETNEQFF
TGTGCCGCCTCTCGTGGGACTAGCGAGACCAATGAGCAGTTCTTC
>NA|17|TRBV20-1|TRBJ2-1|TRBD2
CSARLAGMWAGGNEQFF
TGCAGTGCTAGACTAGCGGGCATGTGGGCGGGGGGGAATGAGCAGTTCTTC
>NA|17|TRBV5-1|TRBJ2-6|TRBD1
CASSQGETVSGANVLTF
TGCGCCAGCAGCCAGGGGGAGACTGTCTCTGGGGCCAACGTCCTGACTTTC
>NA|13|TRBV6-1|TRBJ2-2|NA
CASNTFPAGELFF
TGTGCCAGCAATACATTCCCGGCCGGGGAGCTGTTTTTT
>NA|20|TRBV19|TRBJ2-2|TRBD2
CASRNSRYSGASGETGELFF
TGTGCCAGTAGAAACTCAAGATATAGCGGGGCCAGCGGGGAAACCGGGGAGCTGTTTTTT
>NA|16|TRBV20-1|TRBJ1-6|NA
CSARDALGASNSPLHF
TGCAGTGCTAGAGACGCTCTCGGGGCGTCAAATTCACCCCTCCACTTT
>NA|16|TRBV15|TRBJ2-1|TRBD2
CATSRGVGEGQNEQFF
TGTGCCACCAGCAGAGGGGTGGGGGAGGGCCAAAATGAGCAGTTCTTC